This T cell receptor beta chain is from a study of blood T cell repertoires in COVID-19. The wider study: Sites across the United States, Italy and Spain contributed samples from acute and convalescent COVID-19.

Original processing notes: Nucleated cell counts were estimated from reference gene primer amplification. Sequencing was performed with immunoSEQ multiplex PCR; in TCRdb, only in-frame clones are kept and a portion is missing. Clone size and V and J calls were adopted from that table, with D and trimming inferred from the DNA. The sample lists roughly 150,000 clones; roughly four fifths were seen once. This clone was counted a few times. The sequence came from a human donor in a cohort sampled during active COVID-19. Sequencing input: peripheral blood.

The CDR3 DNA sequence: TGTGCCAGCAGCAGGGGGGGGGAAAGCGAGCAGTACTTC. Its translation: CASSRGGESEQYF. The chain couples TRBV4-2 to TRBJ2-7; tentatively, D is TRBD2 (7 bases). Germline CDR1 reads LGHNA; CDR2 reads YNFKEQ. The V end lost 5 bases, the J end lost 6 bases, and 14 bases lay between the germline ends. The CDR3 runs 13 residues.